The clone carrying this T cell receptor (beta chain) was seen ten or more times. The antigen is undetermined. This entry comes from a study of regulatory T cells in long-lasting Graves disease. Turning to the study itself: Patients newly diagnosed with Graves' had been on antithyroid drugs for under 3 months.

The time point was: newly diagnosed GD, antithyroid drugs for less than 3 months. Researchers made the TCR library from RNA that was extracted from PBMCs. Study results and caveats: Among the persistent patients, 2,500 to 3,000 public clonotypes were shared, more than the 966 shared among new patients.

V lost 5 bases, J lost 0 bases, and 17 bases stayed unmatched. This CDR3 is 18 amino acids long. Looked up from germline, CDR1 is DFQATT and CDR2 is SNEGSKA (reference sequence). iRepertoire HTBI primers and Arm-PCR of CDR3 regions built TCR beta libraries. TCRdb called the multiplex PCR reads again in MiXCR, with one record for every CDR3 protein. There are approximately 540,000 distinct CDR3 sequences in the sample; around 13% occur only once, and more than 8% lies in the top ten. The same sample was also studied in work on T cells in Graves' hyperthyroidism and ophthalmopathy. That paper notes: Recently diagnosed hyperthyroidism of less than 2 months' duration affected patients aged 18 to 65. A set of HTBI primers served as the primers for a first-round RT-PCR of the TCR CDR3.

Sequencing used peripheral blood mononuclear cells (PBMCs), obtained at new diagnosis, from a patient treated with antithyroid drugs. The chain links TRBV20-1 to TRBJ2-7, with 9 bases matching TRBD2. The receptor was derived from a woman aged 25-40 years with Graves disease. CDR3 DNA: TGCAGTGCTCAGATGGCAGGATGGGGACTAGCCCGCTCCTACGAGCAGTACTTC. This sequence encodes CSAQMAGWGLARSYEQYF.